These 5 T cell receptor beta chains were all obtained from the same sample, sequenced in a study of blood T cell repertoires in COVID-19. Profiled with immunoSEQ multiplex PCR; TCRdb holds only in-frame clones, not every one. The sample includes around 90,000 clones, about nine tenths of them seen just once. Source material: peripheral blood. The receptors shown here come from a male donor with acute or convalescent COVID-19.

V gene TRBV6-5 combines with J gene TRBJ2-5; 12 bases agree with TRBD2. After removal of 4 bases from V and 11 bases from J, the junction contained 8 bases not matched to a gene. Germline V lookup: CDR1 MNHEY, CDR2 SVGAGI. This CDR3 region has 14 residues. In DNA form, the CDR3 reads TGTGCCAGCAGTTCCGTCGGACTAGCGGGGTATCAGTACTTC. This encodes CASSSVGLAGYQYF.

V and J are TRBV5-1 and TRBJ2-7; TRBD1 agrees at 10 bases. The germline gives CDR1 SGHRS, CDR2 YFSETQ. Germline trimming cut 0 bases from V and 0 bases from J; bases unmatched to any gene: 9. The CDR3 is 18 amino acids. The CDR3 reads CASSLVPPTGGPSYEQYF. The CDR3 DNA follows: TGCGCCAGCAGCTTGGTCCCCCCGACAGGGGGCCCCTCCTACGAGCAGTACTTC.

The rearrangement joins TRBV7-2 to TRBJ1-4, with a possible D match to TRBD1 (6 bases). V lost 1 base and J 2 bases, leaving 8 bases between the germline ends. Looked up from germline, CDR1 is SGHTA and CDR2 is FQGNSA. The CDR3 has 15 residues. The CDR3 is CASSLGGQTNEKLFF. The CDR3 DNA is TGTGCCAGCAGCTTAGGGGGGCAGACTAATGAAAAACTGTTTTTT.

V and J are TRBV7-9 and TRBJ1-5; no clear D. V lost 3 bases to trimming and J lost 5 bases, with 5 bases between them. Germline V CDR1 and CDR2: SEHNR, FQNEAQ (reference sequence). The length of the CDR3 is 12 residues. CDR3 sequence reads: CASSFGDQPQHF. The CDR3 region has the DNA TGTGCCAGCAGCTTCGGGGATCAGCCCCAGCATTTT. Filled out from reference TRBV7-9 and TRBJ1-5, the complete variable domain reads DTGVSQNPRHKITKRGQNVTFRCDPISEHNRLYWYRQTLGQGPEFLTYFQNEAQLEKSRLLSDRFSAERPKGSFSTLEIQRTEQGDSAMYLCASSFGDQPQHFGDGTRLSIL.

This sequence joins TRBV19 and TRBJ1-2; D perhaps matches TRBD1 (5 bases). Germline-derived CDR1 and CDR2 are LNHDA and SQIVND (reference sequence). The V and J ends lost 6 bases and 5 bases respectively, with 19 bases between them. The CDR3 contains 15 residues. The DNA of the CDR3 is TGTGCCAGTAGCGAGGATGGGGGGACCGGGTATGGCTACACCTTC. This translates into CASSEDGGTGYGYTF.